The 26 T cell receptor beta chains below were found in one sample sequenced in a study of blood T cell repertoires in COVID-19. The repertoire was sequenced with immunoSEQ multiplex PCR; TCRdb's copy has only in-frame clones and lacks some. This table has 130,000 to 150,000 clones, about three quarters appearing once. Specimen: peripheral blood. The receptor set was obtained from a man aged 80 or over with acute or convalescent COVID-19.

This clone came up a few times. This chain uses TRBV30 with TRBJ1-1, with 9 bases fitting TRBD1. J gave up 4 bases and V 2 bases, and 5 bases lay outside the gene matches. This CDR3 has 14 amino acids. Germline V lookup: CDR1 GTSNPN, CDR2 SVGIG (reference sequence). CDR3 region: CAWSSTGGLTEAFF. For the CDR3, the DNA is TGTGCCTGGAGTTCAACAGGGGGCCTCACTGAAGCTTTCTTT.

The chain employs TRBV5-5 and TRBJ2-7; possible D gene TRBD2, 5 bases. Trimming cost V 5 bases and J 5 bases, with 23 bases left between them. Germline CDR1 is SGHKS and CDR2 is YYEKEE (reference sequence). This CDR3 has 16 amino acids. CDR3 bases: TGTGCCAGCAGTTTCGGGCCAGTGCGGAGCGGACACGAGCAGTACTTC. Its translation: CASSFGPVRSGHEQYF.

This clone was counted a few times. The CDR3 DNA reads as TGCGCCAGCAGCCCGGACAGGGTAGGCCAAGAGACCCAGTACTTC. Translated, it gives CASSPDRVGQETQYF. The chain has TRBV5-1 and TRBJ2-5, with 8 bases aligning to TRBD1. V was pared by 4 bases and J by 1 base, with 6 bases of the junction left unmatched. This CDR3 has 15 residues. Germline CDR1 and CDR2: SGHRS and YFSETQ.

This chain links TRBV7-9 with TRBJ1-2; no clear D gene. The V gene's germline CDR1 is SEHNR and CDR2 FQNEAQ (reference sequence). V was trimmed by 8 bases and J by 3 bases, leaving 22 bases between them. The CDR3 length is 16 residues. The chain's CDR3 is CASDNREGWQDYGYTF. CDR3 DNA sequence: TGTGCCAGCGATAATCGGGAAGGTTGGCAGGACTATGGCTACACCTTC.

The chain links TRBV7-2 to TRBJ2-7; 9 bases are shared with TRBD2. The CDR3 contains 14 residues. Trimming took 5 bases from V and 4 from J; bases not matched to a gene: 6. Germline V lookup: CDR1 SGHTA, CDR2 FQGNSA. The CDR3, as DNA: TGTGCCAGCAGCCCGGGACTAGCCTCTTACGAGCAGTACTTC. Its translation: CASSPGLASYEQYF.

The chain carries TRBV28 and TRBJ1-2, with D tentatively TRBD1 (5 bases). Trimming cost V 4 bases and J 0 bases, with 12 bases left between them. Germline-derived CDR1 and CDR2 are MDHEN and SYDVKM. The CDR3 runs 15 residues. CDR3 bases: TGTGCCAGCAGTTCCCTGATGACAGCTAACTATGGCTACACCTTC. Translation: CASSSLMTANYGYTF.

In the case of this clone: Other DNA sequences in this specimen translate into the identical CDR3. This chain uses TRBV28 with TRBJ1-2; maybe TRBD1 (5 bases). The length of the CDR3 is 15 residues. Germline CDR1 MDHEN, CDR2 SYDVKM. V lost 3 bases to trimming and J lost 2 bases, with 13 bases between them. CDR3 protein: CASSFMGQGNYGYTF. The CDR3 region has the DNA TGTGCCAGCAGTTTTATGGGGCAAGGCAACTATGGCTACACCTTC.

The chain's CDR3 is CASSLYAGRAGELFF. For the CDR3, the DNA is TGTGCCAGCAGTTTATATGCAGGGAGGGCCGGGGAGCTGTTTTTT. The J gene is TRBJ2-2, the V gene TRBV28; TRBD2 aligns across 7 bases. Trimming took 1 base from V and 6 from J; bases not matched to a gene: 5. CDR3 length: 15 amino acids. Germline V gene sequence: CDR1 MDHEN, CDR2 SYDVKM.

The V gene is TRBV18, the J gene TRBJ1-6; TRBD1 might be the D (6 bases). The CDR3 is 17 amino acids. Germline CDR1 and CDR2: KGHSH and LQKENI. V shed 6 bases and J shed 5 bases, with 20 bases lying between them. The CDR3 sequence is CASSQTVGRQDNSPLHF. CDR3 in DNA: TGTGCCAGCTCTCAGACTGTCGGTAGACAGGATAATTCACCCCTCCACTTT.

This chain uses TRBV5-1 with TRBJ1-1; D remains unclear. V was clipped by 4 bases and J by 10 bases, with 17 bases between them. CDR1 and CDR2 (germline): SGHRS, YFSETQ. This CDR3 contains 13 residues. CDR3 nucleotide sequence: TGCGCCAGCAGCCGTGACGGGTCGCCCGGAGCTTTCTTT. This codes for CASSRDGSPGAFF.

The chain carries TRBV9 and TRBJ1-1; 7 positions agree with TRBD1. With 2 bases clipped from V and 0 bases from J, the junction kept 4 bases outside the gene matches. CDR1 is SGDLS, CDR2 YYNGEE, per germline. The CDR3 extends over 15 amino acids. This CDR3 reads CASSVEGAVNTEAFF. The CDR3 region has the DNA TGTGCCAGCAGCGTCGAGGGGGCGGTGAACACTGAAGCTTTCTTT.

The rearrangement joins TRBV28 to TRBJ2-2; D possibly corresponds to TRBD1 (6 bases). Germline V gives CDR1 MDHEN, CDR2 SYDVKM. CDR3 length: 16 amino acids. V lost 7 bases to trimming and J lost 0 bases, with 15 bases between them. The CDR3 reads CASKLGARTNTGELFF. The CDR3 DNA reads TGTGCCAGCAAGTTGGGGGCACGAACGAACACCGGGGAGCTGTTTTTT.

The chain uses TRBV6-5 and TRBJ1-6; maybe TRBD1 (5 bases). V lost 6 bases and J 7 bases, leaving 16 bases between the germline ends. The CDR3 has 15 residues. CDR1 is MNHEY, CDR2 SVGAGI, per germline. The DNA for the CDR3 is TGTGCCAGCAGCTGGGAGCGGGGGTCGAATTCACCCCTCCACTTT. It encodes CASSWERGSNSPLHF.

This chain joins TRBV7-3 and TRBJ2-1, with D hard to call. The length of the CDR3 is 14 residues. The germline V gene encodes CDR1 SGHTA and CDR2 FQGTGA. Between the trimmed V and J ends, which lost 2 bases and 4 bases, there was a span of 9 bases. The CDR3 sequence is CASSLGQPYNEQFF. For the CDR3, the DNA is TGTGCCAGCAGCTTAGGGCAACCTTACAATGAGCAGTTCTTC.

CDR3 coding DNA: TGTGCCAGCAGTTCCGGGGTGGAGAGTCAGCCCCAGCATTTT. Translated, it gives CASSSGVESQPQHF. The V call is TRBV28, the J call TRBJ1-5; D is ambiguous. The CDR3 is made up of 14 amino acids. Per germline, CDR1 MDHEN and CDR2 SYDVKM. Trimming shortened V by 4 bases and J by 6 bases, and 13 bases separated the two germline ends. Full variable domain (rest looked up from reference TRBV28 and TRBJ1-5): DVKVTQSSRYLVKRTGEKVFLECVQDMDHENMFWYRQDPGLGLRLIYFSYDVKMKEKGDIPEGYSVSREKKERFSLILESASTNQTSMYLCASSSGVESQPQHFGDGTRLSIL.

This chain uses TRBV28 with TRBJ2-5, with 14 bases identical to TRBD2. CDR3 length: 16 residues. Trimming removed 3 bases from V and 3 bases from J; junction bases left unmatched: 3. Germline assignment: CDR1 MDHEN and CDR2 SYDVKM. The CDR3 sequence is CASSFGTSGGEETQYF. DNA of the CDR3: TGTGCCAGCAGTTTTGGGACTAGCGGGGGAGAAGAGACCCAGTACTTC.

The chain joins TRBV24-1 to TRBJ2-3; 9 bases map to TRBD2. The CDR3 length is 16 residues. Germline V CDR1 and CDR2: KGHDR, SFDVKD. Trimming took 4 bases from V and 0 from J; bases not matched to a gene: 4. The CDR3 sequence: CATSDPSGASTDTQYF. CDR3 coding DNA: TGTGCCACCAGTGACCCTAGCGGGGCTAGCACAGATACGCAGTATTTT.

The sample holds one count of this clone. V usage is TRBV29-1 and J usage is TRBJ1-1, with D tentatively TRBD1 (6 bases). Germline loops: CDR1 SQVTM, CDR2 ANQGSEA. The CDR3 runs to 16 residues. V shed 2 bases and J shed 4 bases, with 20 bases lying between them. As DNA, the CDR3 is TGCAGCGTTGAAAACATCGACAGGTTTTTGGGCACTGAAGCTTTCTTT. Protein sequence: CSVENIDRFLGTEAFF.

This clone was observed a few times. The V and J genes are TRBV28 and TRBJ1-1; D possibly corresponds to TRBD1 (6 bases). This CDR3 is built from 13 residues. V lost 6 bases and J lost 1, with 9 bases in between. Germline lookup yields CDR1 MDHEN and CDR2 SYDVKM. The CDR3 coding sequence is TGTGCCAGCAGGCAACAGGGGAACACTGAAGCTTTCTTT. Residues: CASRQQGNTEAFF.

V and J are TRBV30 and TRBJ1-6, with 7 nucleotides matching TRBD1. The CDR3 covers 16 residues. Germline lookup yields CDR1 GTSNPN and CDR2 SVGIG (reference sequence). V shed 0 bases, J shed 8 bases, and the junction held 10 bases outside the gene matches. For the CDR3, the DNA is TGTGCCTGGAGTGTTAAAGGGGGCGTTAAGTATTCACCCCTCCACTTT. Translated, it gives CAWSVKGGVKYSPLHF.

The V and J genes are TRBV5-1 and TRBJ2-1, with 7 bases aligning to TRBD1. Losses at the gene ends were 3 bases for V and 6 bases for J; bases not matched to a gene: 9. Germline CDR1 reads SGHRS; CDR2 reads YFSETQ. The CDR3 is 15 residues long. CDR3 region: CASSYGTARVNEQFF. Written as DNA, the CDR3 is TGCGCCAGCAGCTATGGGACAGCTCGGGTCAATGAGCAGTTCTTC.

The rearrangement links TRBV5-4 to TRBJ2-1; the match to TRBD1 covers 8 bases. The CDR3 has 16 residues. The germline V gene encodes CDR1 SGHNT and CDR2 YYREEE (reference sequence). The V and J ends lost 1 base and 2 bases, in that order; junction bases with no gene match: 5. Written as DNA, the CDR3 is TGTGCCAGCAGCTTGCCCGACAGGGGTCCCTACAATGAGCAGTTCTTC. Protein product: CASSLPDRGPYNEQFF.

This clone was seen a single time. This chain connects TRBV19 to TRBJ1-1, with 10 bases identical to TRBD1. CDR1 and CDR2 (germline): LNHDA, SQIVND (reference sequence). After removal of 6 bases from V and 0 bases from J, the junction contained 10 bases not matched to a gene. This CDR3 is built from 17 residues. The CDR3 here is CASSNTLGTGVNTEAFF. CDR3 nucleotides: TGTGCCAGTAGCAATACCCTCGGGACAGGGGTGAACACTGAAGCTTTCTTT.

There are a few counts of this clone. V usage is TRBV5-1 and J usage is TRBJ1-1; perhaps TRBD1 as D (6 bases). The V gene lost 1 base and the J gene lost 4 bases, with 14 bases spanning the gap. Germline assignment: CDR1 SGHRS and CDR2 YFSETQ. This CDR3 spans 15 amino acids. CDR3 sequence: CASSLWGGEGTEAFF. CDR3 coding DNA: TGCGCCAGCAGCTTGTGGGGGGGCGAGGGCACTGAAGCTTTCTTT. Full variable domain (outside the CDR3, taken from reference TRBV5-1 and TRBJ1-1): KAGVTQTPRYLIKTRGQQVTLSCSPISGHRSVSWYQQTPGQGLQFLFEYFSETQRNKGNFPGRFSGRQFSNSRSEMNVSTLELGDSALYLCASSLWGGEGTEAFFGQGTRLTVV.

This rearrangement joins TRBV10-1 to TRBJ2-1; D is perhaps TRBD1 (6 bases). The CDR3 has 12 amino acids. Deletions cut 10 bases from V and 6 bases from J, with 13 bases between. Per germline, CDR1 WNHNN and CDR2 SYGVQD (reference sequence). DNA of the CDR3: TGCGCCAATAATCAGGGGAGCAATGAGCAGTTCTTC. It specifies CANNQGSNEQFF.

V usage is TRBV28 and J usage is TRBJ2-7, with D unresolved. The V and J ends lost 5 bases and 1 base respectively, with 6 bases between them. The CDR3 is 12 amino acids. Germline V lookup: CDR1 MDHEN, CDR2 SYDVKM. This CDR3 reads CASSPASYEQYF. CDR3 DNA sequence: TGTGCCAGCAGTCCCGCGTCCTACGAGCAGTACTTC.